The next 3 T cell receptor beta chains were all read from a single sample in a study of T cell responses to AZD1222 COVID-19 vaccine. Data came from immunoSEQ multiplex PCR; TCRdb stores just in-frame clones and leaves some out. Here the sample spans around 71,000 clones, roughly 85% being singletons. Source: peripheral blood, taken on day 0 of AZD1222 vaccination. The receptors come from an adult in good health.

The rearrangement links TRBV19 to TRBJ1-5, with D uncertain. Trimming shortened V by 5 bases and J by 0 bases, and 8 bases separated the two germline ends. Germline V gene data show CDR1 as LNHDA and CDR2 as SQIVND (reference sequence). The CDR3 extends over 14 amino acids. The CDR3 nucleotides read TGTGCCAGTAGTCAGCAGGCTAGCAATCAGCCCCAGCATTTT. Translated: CASSQQASNQPQHF. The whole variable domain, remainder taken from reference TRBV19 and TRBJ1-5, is DGGITQSPKYLFRKEGQNVTLSCEQNLNHDAMYWYRQDPGQGLRLIYYSQIVNDFQKGDIAEGYSVSREKKESFPLTVTSAQKNPTAFYLCASSQQASNQPQHFGDGTRLSIL.

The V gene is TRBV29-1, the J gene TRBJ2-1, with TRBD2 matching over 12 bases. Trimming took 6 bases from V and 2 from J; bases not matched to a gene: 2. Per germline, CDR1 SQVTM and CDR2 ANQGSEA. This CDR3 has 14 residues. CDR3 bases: TGCAGCGTCTCTAGCGGGGGGGCCTACAATGAGCAGTTCTTC. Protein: CSVSSGGAYNEQFF.

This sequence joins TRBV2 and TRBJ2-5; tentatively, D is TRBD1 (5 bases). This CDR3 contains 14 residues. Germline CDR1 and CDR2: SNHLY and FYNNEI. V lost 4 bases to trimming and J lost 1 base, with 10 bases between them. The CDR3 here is CASSAPTVQETQYF. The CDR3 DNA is TGTGCCAGCAGTGCCCCGACAGTCCAAGAGACCCAGTACTTC.